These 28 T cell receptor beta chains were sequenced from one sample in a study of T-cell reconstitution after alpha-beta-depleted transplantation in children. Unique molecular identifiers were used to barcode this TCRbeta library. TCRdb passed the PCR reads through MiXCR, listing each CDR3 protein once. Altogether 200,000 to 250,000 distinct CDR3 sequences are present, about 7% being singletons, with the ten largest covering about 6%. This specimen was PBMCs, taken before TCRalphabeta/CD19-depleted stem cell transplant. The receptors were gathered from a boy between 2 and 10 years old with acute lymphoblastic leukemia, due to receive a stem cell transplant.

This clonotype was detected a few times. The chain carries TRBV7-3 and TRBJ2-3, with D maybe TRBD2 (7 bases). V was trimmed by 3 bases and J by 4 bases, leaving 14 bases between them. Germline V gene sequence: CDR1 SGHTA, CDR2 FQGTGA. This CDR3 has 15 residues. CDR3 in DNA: TGTGCCAGCAGCTTGGTCTCGGGGGGCGCAGATACGCAGTATTTT. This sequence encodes CASSLVSGGADTQYF.

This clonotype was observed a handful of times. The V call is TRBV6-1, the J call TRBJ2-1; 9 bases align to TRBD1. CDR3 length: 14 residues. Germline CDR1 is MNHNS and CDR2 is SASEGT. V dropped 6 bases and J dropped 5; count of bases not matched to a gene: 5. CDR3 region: CASSWGQGDNEQFF. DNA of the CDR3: TGTGCCAGCAGCTGGGGACAGGGAGACAATGAGCAGTTCTTC.

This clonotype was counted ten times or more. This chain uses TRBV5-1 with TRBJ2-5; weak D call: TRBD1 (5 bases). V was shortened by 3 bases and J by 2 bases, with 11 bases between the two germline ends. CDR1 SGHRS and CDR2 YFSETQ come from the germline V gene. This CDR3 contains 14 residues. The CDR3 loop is CASSSWTSQETQYF. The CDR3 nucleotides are TGCGCCAGCAGCTCGTGGACAAGTCAAGAGACCCAGTACTTC.

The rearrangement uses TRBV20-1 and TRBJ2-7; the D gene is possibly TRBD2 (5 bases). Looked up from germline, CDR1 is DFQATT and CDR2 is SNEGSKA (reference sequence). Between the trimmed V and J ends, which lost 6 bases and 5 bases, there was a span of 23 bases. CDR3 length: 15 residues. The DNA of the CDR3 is TGCAGTGCCTGGTCCCTAGGAGGTCCCCTTAACGAGCAGTACTTC. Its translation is CSAWSLGGPLNEQYF.

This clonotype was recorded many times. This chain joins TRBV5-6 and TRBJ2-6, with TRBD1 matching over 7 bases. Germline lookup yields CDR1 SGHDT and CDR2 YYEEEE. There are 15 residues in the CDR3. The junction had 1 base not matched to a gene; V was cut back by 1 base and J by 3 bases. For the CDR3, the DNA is TGTGCCAGCAGCTTGAGGGGGCGTGGGGCCAACGTCCTGACTTTC. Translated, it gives CASSLRGRGANVLTF.

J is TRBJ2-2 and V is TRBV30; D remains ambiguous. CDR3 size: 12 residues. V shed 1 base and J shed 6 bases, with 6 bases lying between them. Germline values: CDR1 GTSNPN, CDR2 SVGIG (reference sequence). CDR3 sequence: CAWSGVAGELFF. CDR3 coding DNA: TGTGCCTGGAGTGGGGTGGCCGGGGAGCTGTTTTTT.

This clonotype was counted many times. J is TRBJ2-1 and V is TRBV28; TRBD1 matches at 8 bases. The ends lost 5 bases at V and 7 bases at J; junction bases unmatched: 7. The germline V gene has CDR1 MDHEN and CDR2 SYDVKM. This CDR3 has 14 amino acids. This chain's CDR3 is CASSPDREVNEQFF. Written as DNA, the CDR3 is TGTGCCAGCAGTCCGGACAGGGAAGTGAATGAGCAGTTCTTC.

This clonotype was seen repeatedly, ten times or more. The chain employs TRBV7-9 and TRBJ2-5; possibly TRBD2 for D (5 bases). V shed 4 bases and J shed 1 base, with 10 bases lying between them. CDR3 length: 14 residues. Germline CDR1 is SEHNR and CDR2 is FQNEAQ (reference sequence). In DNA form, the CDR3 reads TGTGCCAGCAGCTCCGAAGGGAGCCAAGAGACCCAGTACTTC. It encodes CASSSEGSQETQYF.

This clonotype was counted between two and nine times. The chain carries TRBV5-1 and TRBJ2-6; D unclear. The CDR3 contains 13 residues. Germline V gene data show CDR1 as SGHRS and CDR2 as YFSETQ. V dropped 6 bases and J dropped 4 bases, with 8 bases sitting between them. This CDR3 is CASKSPGANVLTF. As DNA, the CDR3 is TGCGCCAGCAAGAGTCCCGGGGCCAACGTCCTGACTTTC.

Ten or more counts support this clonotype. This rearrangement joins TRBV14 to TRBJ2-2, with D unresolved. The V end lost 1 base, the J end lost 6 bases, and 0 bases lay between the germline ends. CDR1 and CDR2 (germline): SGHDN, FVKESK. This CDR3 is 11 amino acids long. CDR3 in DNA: TGTGCCAGCAGCCAAGCCGGGGAGCTGTTTTTT. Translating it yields CASSQAGELFF.

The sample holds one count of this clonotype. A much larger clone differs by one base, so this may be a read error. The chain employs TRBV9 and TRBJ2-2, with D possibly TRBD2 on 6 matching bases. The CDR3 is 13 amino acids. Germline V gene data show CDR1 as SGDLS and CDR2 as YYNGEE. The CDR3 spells CATSPHGTGGLFF. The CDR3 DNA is TGTGCCACCTCGCCCCATGGCACCGGGGGGCTGTTTTTT.

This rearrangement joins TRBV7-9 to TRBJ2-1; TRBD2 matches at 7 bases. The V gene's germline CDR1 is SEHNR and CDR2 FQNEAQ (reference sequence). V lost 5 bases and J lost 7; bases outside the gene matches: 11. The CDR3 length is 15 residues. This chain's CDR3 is CASSQKAGLGNEQFF. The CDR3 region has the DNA TGTGCCAGCAGCCAAAAAGCGGGATTGGGGAATGAGCAGTTCTTC. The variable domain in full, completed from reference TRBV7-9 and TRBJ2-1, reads DTGVSQNPRHKITKRGQNVTFRCDPISEHNRLYWYRQTLGQGPEFLTYFQNEAQLEKSRLLSDRFSAERPKGSFSTLEIQRTEQGDSAMYLCASSQKAGLGNEQFFGPGTRLTVL.

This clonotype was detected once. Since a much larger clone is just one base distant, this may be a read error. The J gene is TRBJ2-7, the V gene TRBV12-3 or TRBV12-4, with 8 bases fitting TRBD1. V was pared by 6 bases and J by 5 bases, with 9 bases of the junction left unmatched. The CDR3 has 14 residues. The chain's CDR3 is CASSPSRGRHEQYF. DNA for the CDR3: TGTGCCAGCAGCCCGAGCAGGGGGCGCCACGAGCAGTACTTC.

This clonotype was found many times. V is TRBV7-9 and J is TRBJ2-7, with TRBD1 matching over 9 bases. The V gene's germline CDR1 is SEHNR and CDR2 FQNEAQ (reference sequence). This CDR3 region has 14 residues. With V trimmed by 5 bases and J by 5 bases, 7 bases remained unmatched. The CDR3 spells CASSRRQGGNEQYF. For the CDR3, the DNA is TGTGCCAGCAGCCGAAGACAGGGGGGGAACGAGCAGTACTTC.

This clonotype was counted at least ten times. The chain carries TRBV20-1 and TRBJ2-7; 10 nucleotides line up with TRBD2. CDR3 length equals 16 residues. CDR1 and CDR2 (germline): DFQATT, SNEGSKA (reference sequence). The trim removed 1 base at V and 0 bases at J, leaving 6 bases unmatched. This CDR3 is CSARGPRLAGSYEQYF. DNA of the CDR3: TGCAGTGCTAGAGGCCCGAGACTAGCGGGCTCCTACGAGCAGTACTTC.

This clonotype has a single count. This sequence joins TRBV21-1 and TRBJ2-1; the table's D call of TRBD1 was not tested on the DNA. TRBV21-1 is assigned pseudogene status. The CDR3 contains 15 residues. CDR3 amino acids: CASSNVQGDYNEQFF. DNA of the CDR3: TGTGCCAGCAGCAACGTTCAGGGAGATTACAATGAGCAGTTCTTC.

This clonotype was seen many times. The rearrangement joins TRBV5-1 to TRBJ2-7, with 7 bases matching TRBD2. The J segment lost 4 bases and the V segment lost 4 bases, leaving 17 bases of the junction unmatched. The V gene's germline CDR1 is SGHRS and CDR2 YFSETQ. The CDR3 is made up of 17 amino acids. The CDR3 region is CASSPATARRGWYEQYF. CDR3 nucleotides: TGCGCCAGCAGCCCGGCCACAGCCAGGCGGGGGTGGTACGAGCAGTACTTC.

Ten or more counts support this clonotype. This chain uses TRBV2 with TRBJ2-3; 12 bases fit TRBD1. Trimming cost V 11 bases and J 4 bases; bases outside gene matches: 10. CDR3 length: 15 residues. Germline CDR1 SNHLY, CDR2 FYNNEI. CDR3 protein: CAGRGQGAVSDTQYF. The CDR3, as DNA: TGTGCCGGGAGGGGACAGGGGGCAGTTTCAGATACGCAGTATTTT.

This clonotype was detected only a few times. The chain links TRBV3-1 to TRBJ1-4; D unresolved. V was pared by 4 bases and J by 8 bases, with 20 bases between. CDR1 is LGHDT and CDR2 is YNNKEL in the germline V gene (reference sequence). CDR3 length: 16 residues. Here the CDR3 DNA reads TGTGCCAGCAGCCCCTTGGCCGGGTACACGGGGGAAAAACTGTTTTTT. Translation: CASSPLAGYTGEKLFF.

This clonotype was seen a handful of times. The CDR3 loop is CASSSFAGGEESNSNQPQHF. CDR3 nucleotides: TGTGCCAGCAGCTCATTCGCCGGGGGGGAAGAATCGAATAGCAATCAGCCCCAGCATTTT. The rearrangement uses TRBV5-4 and TRBJ1-5, with a tentative D call TRBD1 (5 bases). The CDR3 covers 20 residues. Trimming pared 3 bases from V and 0 bases from J, leaving 25 bases between. CDR1 is SGHNT, CDR2 YYREEE, per germline (reference sequence).

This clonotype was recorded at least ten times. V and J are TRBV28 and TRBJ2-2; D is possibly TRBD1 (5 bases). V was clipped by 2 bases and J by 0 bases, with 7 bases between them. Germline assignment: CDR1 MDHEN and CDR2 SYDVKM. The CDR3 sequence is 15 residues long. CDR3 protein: CASSLRGPNTGELFF. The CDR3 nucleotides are TGTGCCAGCAGTTTAAGGGGCCCGAACACCGGGGAGCTGTTTTTT.

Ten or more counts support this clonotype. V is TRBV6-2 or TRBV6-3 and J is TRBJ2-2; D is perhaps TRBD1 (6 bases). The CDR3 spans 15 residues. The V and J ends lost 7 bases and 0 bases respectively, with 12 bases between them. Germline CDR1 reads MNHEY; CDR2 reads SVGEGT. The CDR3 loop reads CASTGDRTNTGELFF. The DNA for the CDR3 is TGTGCCAGCACCGGAGACAGGACGAACACCGGGGAGCTGTTTTTT.

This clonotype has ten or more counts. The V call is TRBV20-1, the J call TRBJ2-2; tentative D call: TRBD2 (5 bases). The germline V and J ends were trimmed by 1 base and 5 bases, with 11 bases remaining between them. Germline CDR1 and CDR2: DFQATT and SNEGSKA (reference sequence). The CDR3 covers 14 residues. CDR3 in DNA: TGCAGTGCTAGAGCACCTGGCGGGACCGGGGAGCTGTTTTTT. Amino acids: CSARAPGGTGELFF.

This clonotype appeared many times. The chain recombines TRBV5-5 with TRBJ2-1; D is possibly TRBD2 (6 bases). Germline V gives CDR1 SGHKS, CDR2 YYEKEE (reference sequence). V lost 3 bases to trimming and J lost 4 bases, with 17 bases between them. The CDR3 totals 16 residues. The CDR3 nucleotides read TGTGCCAGCAGCTGGGGAAGGAGCGGGCCATACAATGAGCAGTTCTTC. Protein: CASSWGRSGPYNEQFF. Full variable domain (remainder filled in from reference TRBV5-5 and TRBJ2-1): DAGVTQSPTHLIKTRGQQVTLRCSPISGHKSVSWYQQVLGQGPQFIFQYYEKEERGRGNFPDRFSARQFPNYSSELNVNALLLGDSALYLCASSWGRSGPYNEQFFGPGTRLTVL.

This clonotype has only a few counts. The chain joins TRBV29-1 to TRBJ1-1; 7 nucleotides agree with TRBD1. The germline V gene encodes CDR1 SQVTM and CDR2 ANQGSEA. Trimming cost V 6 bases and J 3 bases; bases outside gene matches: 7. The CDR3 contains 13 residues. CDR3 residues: CSVLGQAYTEAFF. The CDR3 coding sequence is TGCAGCGTCCTTGGACAGGCTTACACTGAAGCTTTCTTT.

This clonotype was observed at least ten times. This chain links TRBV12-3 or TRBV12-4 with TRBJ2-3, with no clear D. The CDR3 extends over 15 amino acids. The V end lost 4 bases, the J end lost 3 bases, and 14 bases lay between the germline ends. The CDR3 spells CASSSGLRGTDTQYF. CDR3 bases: TGTGCCAGCAGTTCGGGTTTGCGAGGAACAGATACGCAGTATTTT.

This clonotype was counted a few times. The CDR3 protein is CASSLAGVGVRDTQYF. The CDR3 nucleotides read TGTGCCAGCAGCTTAGCAGGAGTGGGAGTAAGAGATACGCAGTATTTT. This chain uses TRBV7-8 with TRBJ2-3, with a weak D call TRBD2 (5 bases). V lost 0 bases, J lost 5 bases, and 15 bases lay in between. This CDR3 contains 16 residues. CDR1 SGHVS and CDR2 FQNEAQ come from the germline V gene.

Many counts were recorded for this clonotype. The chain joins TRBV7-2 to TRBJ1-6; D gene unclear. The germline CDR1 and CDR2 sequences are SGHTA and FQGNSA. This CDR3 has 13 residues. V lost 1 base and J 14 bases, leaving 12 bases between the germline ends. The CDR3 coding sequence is TGTGCCAGCAGCTTAGATGGGGTCACAGCCCTCCACTTT. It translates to CASSLDGVTALHF.